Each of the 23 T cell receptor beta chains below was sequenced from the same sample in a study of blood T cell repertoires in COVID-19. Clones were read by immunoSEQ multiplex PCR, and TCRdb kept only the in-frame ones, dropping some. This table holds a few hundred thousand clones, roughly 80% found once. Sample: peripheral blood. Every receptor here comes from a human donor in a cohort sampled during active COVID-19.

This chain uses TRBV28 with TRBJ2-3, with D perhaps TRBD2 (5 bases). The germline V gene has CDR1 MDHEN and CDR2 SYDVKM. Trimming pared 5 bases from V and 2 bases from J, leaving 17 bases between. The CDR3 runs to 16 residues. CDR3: CASSNRVGILTDTQYF. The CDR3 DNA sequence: TGTGCCAGCAGTAATCGAGTCGGGATACTCACAGATACGCAGTATTTT.

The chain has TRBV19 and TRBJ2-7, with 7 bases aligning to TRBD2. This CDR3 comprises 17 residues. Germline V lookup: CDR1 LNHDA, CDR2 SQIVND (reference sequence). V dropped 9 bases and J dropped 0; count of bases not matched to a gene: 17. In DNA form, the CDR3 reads TGTGCCAGGCCTAAACTAGCGACGACTAGGGCCTCCTACGAGCAGTACTTC. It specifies CARPKLATTRASYEQYF.

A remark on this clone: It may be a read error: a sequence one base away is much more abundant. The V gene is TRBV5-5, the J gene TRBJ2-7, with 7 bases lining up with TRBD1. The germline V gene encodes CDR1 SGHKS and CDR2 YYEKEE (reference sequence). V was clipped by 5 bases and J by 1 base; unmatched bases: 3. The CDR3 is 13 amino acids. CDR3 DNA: TGTGCCAGCAGTCGGACAGGTTCCTACGAGCAGTACTTC. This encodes CASSRTGSYEQYF.

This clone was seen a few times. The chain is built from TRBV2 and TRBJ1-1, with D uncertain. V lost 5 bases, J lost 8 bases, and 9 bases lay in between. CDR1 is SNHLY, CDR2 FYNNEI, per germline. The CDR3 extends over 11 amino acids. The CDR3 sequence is CASSRTREAFF. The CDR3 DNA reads TGTGCCAGCAGTCGCACTCGAGAAGCTTTCTTT.

The CDR3 spells CASSSEPGNSPLHF. CDR3 bases: TGTGCCAGCAGCTCAGAACCAGGGAATTCACCCCTCCACTTT. The V gene is TRBV9, the J gene TRBJ1-6; D perhaps matches TRBD1 (5 bases). This CDR3 is 14 amino acids long. The germline V and J ends were trimmed by 4 bases and 7 bases, with 12 bases remaining between them. The germline V gene has CDR1 SGDLS and CDR2 YYNGEE.

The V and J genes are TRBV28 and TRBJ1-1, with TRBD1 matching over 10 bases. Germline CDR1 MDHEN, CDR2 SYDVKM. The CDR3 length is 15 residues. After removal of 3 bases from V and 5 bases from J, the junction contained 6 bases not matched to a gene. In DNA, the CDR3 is TGTGCCAGCAGTTTTCGCGTGGACAGGGGGACTGAAGCTTTCTTT. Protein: CASSFRVDRGTEAFF.

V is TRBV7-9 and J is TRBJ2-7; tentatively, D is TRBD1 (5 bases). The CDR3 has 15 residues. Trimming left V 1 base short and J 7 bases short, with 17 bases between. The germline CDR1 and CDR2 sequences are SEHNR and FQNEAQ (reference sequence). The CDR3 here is CASSLDSAGIREQYF. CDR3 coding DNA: TGTGCCAGCAGCTTAGACTCCGCAGGGATAAGGGAGCAGTACTTC. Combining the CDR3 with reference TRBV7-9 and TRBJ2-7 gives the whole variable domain DTGVSQNPRHKITKRGQNVTFRCDPISEHNRLYWYRQTLGQGPEFLTYFQNEAQLEKSRLLSDRFSAERPKGSFSTLEIQRTEQGDSAMYLCASSLDSAGIREQYFGPGTRLTVT.

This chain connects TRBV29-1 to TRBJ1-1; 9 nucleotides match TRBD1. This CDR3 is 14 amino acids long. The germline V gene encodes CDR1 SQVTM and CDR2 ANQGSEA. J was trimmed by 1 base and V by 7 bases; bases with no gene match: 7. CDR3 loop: CSGQGGSGNTEAFF. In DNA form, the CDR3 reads TGCAGCGGACAGGGGGGTTCCGGGAACACTGAAGCTTTCTTT.

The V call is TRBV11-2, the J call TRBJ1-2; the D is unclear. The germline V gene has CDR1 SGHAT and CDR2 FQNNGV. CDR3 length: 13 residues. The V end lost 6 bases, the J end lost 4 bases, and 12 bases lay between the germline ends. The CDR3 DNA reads TGTGCCAGCAGTCTGGGAGTTTTCTATGGCTACACCTTC. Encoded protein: CASSLGVFYGYTF.

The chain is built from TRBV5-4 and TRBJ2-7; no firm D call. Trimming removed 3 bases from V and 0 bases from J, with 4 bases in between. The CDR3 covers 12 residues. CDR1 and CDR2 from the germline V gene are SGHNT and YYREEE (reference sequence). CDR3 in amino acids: CASSSSSYEQYF. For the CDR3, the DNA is TGTGCCAGCAGCTCCAGCTCCTACGAGCAGTACTTC.

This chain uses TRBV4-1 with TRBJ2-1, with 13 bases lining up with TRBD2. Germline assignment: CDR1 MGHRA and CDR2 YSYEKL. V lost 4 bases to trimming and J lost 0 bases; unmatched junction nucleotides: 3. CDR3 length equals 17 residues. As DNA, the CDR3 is TGCGCCAGCAGCCCCCGGACTAGCGGGAGCTCCTACAATGAGCAGTTCTTC. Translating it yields CASSPRTSGSSYNEQFF.

The DNA for the CDR3 is TGTGCCACCAGTGATAACAGGGAGCATGGCTACACCTTC. It translates to CATSDNREHGYTF. V usage is TRBV24-1 and J usage is TRBJ1-2, with a tentative D call TRBD1 (6 bases). The CDR3 length is 13 residues. Trimming shortened V by 3 bases and J by 6 bases, and 10 bases separated the two germline ends. The germline gives CDR1 KGHDR, CDR2 SFDVKD.

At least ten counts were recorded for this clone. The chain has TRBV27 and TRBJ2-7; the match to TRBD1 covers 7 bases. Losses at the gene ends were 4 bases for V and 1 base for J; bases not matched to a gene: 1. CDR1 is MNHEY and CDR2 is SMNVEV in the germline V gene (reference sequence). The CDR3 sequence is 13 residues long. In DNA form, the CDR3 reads TGTGCCAGCAGTTGGACAGGTTCCTACGAGCAGTACTTC. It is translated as CASSWTGSYEQYF.

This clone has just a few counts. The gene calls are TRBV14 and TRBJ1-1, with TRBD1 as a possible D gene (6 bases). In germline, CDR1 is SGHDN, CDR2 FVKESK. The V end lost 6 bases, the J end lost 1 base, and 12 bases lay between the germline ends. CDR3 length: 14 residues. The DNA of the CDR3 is TGTGCCAGCAGGCTCCCGACAGGGAACACTGAAGCTTTCTTT. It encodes CASRLPTGNTEAFF.

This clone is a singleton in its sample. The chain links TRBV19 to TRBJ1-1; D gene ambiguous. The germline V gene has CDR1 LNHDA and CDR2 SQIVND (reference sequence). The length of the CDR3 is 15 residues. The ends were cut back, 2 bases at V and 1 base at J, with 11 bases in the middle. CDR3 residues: CASSIYRGSNTEAFF. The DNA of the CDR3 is TGTGCCAGTAGTATATATCGGGGTTCGAACACTGAAGCTTTCTTT.

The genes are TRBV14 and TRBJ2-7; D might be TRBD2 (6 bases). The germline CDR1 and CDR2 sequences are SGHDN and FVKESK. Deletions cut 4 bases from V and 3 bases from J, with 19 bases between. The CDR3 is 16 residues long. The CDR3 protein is CASSPRGNGGLYEQYF. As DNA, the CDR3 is TGTGCCAGCAGCCCCCGGGGGAACGGGGGACTCTACGAGCAGTACTTC.

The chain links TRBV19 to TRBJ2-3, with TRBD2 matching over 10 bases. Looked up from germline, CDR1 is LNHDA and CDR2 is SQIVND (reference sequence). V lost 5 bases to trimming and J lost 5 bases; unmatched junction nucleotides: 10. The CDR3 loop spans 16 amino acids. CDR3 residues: CASSLTSGRAQDTQYF. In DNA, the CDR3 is TGTGCCAGTAGTCTGACCAGCGGGAGGGCCCAAGATACGCAGTATTTT.

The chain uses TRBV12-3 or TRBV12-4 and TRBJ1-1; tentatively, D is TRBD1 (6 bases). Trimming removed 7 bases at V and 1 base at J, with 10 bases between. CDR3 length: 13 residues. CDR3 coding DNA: TGTGCCAGCAATGACAGGAGGAACACTGAAGCTTTCTTT. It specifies CASNDRRNTEAFF.

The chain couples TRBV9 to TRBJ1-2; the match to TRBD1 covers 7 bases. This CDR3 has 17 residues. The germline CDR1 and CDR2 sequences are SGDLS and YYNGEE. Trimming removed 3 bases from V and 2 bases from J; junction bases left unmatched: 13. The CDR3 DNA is TGTGCCAGCAGCGCAGGCCCCTTAACAGGGGTCAACTATGGCTACACCTTC. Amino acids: CASSAGPLTGVNYGYTF.

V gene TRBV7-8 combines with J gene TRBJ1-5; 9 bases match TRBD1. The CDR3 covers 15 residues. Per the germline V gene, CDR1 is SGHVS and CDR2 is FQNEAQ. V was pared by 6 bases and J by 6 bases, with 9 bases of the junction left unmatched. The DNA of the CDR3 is TGTGCCAGCAGTTACAGGGGGCCGGGGGTTCAGCCCCAGCATTTT. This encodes CASSYRGPGVQPQHF. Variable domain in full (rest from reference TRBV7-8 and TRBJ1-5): GAGVSQSPRYKVAKRGQDVALRCDPISGHVSLFWYQQALGQGPEFLTYFQNEAQLDKSGLPSDRFFAERPEGSVSTLKIQRTQQEDSAVYLCASSYRGPGVQPQHFGDGTRLSIL.

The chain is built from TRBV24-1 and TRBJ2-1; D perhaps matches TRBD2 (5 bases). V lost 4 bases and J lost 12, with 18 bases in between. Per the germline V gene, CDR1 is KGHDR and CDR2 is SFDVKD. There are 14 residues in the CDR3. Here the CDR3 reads CATSESGLPSGQFF. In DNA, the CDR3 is TGTGCCACCAGTGAATCTGGACTCCCCAGCGGGCAGTTCTTC.

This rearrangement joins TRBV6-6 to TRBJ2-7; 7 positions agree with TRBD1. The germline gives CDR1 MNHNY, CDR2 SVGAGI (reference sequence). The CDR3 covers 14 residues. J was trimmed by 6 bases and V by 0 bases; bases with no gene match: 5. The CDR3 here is CASSYSNRGAEQYF. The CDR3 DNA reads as TGTGCCAGCAGTTACTCGAACAGGGGTGCCGAGCAGTACTTC.

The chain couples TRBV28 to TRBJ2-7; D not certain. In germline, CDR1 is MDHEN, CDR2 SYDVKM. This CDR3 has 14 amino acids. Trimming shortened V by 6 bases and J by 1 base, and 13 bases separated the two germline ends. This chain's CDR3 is CASRPPLQSYEQYF. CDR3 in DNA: TGTGCCAGCAGGCCCCCACTACAATCCTACGAGCAGTACTTC.